This TCR beta chain was sequenced for a study of blood T cell repertoires in COVID-19. Overall study: The samples span acute and convalescent COVID-19 from the United States, Italy and Spain. From T cells, B-cell-depleted T cells, or PBMCs came the material, which was cDNA or gDNA.

Germline CDR1 reads SGHNT; CDR2 reads YENEEA. The V gene end was trimmed by 3 bases and the J gene end by 4 bases; junction bases not matched to a gene: 1. The CDR3 is made up of 13 amino acids. Profiling relied on immunoSEQ multiplex PCR, and the TCRdb table lists in-frame clones only, not all of them. The table lists under 300,000 clones, about 80% of them singletons. This clone was detected a few times. Specimen: peripheral blood. V gene TRBV11-3 combines with J gene TRBJ2-3; 7 nucleotides agree with TRBD2. The clonotype originates from a man aged 30 to 45 who had recovered from COVID-19. The CDR3 protein is CASSFTSADTQYF. For the CDR3, the DNA is TGTGCCAGCAGCTTTACTAGCGCAGATACGCAGTATTTT.